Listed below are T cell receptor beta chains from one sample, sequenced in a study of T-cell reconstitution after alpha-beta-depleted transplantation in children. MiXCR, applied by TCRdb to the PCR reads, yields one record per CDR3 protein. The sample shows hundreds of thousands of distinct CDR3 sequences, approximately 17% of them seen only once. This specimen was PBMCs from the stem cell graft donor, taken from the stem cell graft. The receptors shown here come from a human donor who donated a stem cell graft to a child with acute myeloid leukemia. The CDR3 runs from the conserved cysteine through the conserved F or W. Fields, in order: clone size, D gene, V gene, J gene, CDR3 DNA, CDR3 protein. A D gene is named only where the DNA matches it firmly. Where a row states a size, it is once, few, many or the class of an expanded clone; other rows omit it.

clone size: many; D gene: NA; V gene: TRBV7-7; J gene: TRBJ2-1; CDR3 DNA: TGTGCCATATCCCAAGGCATCTACAATGAGCAGTTCTTC; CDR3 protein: CAISQGIYNEQFF
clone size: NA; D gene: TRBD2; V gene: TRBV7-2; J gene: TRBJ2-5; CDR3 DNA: TGTGCCAGCAGTAGAGCGGGGGGTACACAAGAGACCCAGTACTTC; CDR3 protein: CASSRAGGTQETQYF
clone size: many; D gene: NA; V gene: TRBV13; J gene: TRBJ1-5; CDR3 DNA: TGTGCCAGCAGCATTTCCGGGACACACGAGGATCAGCCCCAGCATTTT; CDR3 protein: CASSISGTHEDQPQHF
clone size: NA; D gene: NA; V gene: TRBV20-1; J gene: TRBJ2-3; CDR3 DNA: TGCAGTGCTTCAACAGATACGCGGTATTTT; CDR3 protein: CSASTDTRYF
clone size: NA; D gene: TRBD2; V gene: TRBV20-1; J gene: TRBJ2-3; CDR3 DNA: TGCAGTGCTAGGTCTAGCGGGGAGGGAGATACGCAGTATTTT; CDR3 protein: CSARSSGEGDTQYF
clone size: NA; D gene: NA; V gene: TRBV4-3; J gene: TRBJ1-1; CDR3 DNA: TGCGCCAGCAGCCCGACGTCGGAGGGTTTGGGCGTTGGCACTGAAGCTTTCTTT; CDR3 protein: CASSPTSEGLGVGTEAFF
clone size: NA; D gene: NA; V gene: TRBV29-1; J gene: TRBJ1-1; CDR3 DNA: TGCAGCGTTGTTTGGGGGGAAGCTTTCTTT; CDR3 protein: CSVVWGEAFF
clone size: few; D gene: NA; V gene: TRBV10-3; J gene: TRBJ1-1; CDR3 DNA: TGTGCCATCAGTGGCACTGAATTCAACACTGAAGCTTTCTTT; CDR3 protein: CAISGTEFNTEAFF
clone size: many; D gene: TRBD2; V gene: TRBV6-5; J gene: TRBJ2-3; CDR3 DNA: TGTGCCAGCAGTTACCGTGCTAGCGGGGGTAGCACAGATACGCAGTATTTT; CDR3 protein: CASSYRASGGSTDTQYF
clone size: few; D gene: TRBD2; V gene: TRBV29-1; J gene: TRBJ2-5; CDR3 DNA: TGCAGCATCCCGGGGGGGGAAGAGACCCAGTACTTC; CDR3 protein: CSIPGGEETQYF
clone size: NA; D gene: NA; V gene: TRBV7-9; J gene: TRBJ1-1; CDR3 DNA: TGTGCCAGCAGAGCCTCCCGGACAGAAACTGAAGCTTTCTTT; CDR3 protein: CASRASRTETEAFF
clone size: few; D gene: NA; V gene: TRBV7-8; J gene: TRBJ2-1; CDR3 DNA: TGTGCCAGCAGCTCCCCGGGGTCGTCCTACAATGAGCAGTTCTTC; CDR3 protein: CASSSPGSSYNEQFF
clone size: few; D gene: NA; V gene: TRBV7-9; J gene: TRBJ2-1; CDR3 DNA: TGTGCCCCCGGGGGGCAGTTCTTC; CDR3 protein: CAPGGQFF
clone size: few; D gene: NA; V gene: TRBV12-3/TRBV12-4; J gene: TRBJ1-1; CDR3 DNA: TGTGCCAGCAGTTCGGGGGACCGTGAAGCTTTCTTT; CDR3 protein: CASSSGDREAFF
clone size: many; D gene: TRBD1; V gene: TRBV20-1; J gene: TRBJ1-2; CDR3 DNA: TGCAGTGCTAGGACAGGGGGCAATGGCTACACCTTC; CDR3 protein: CSARTGGNGYTF
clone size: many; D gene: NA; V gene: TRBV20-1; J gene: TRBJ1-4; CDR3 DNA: TGCAGTGCTAGGCCCCTAGCAACTAATGAAAAACTGTTTTTT; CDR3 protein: CSARPLATNEKLFF
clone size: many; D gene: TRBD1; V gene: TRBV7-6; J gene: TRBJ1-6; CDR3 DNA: TGTGCCAGCAGCCCGGGGACAGGGGAGAATTCACCCCTCCACTTT; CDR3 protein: CASSPGTGENSPLHF
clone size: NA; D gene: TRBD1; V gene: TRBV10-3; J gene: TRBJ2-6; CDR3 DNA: TGTGCCATCAGGTCCGGGACAGATTATTCTGGGGCCAACGTCCTGACTTTC; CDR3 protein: CAIRSGTDYSGANVLTF
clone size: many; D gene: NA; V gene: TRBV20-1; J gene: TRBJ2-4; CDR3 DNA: TGCAGTGCTAGAGGAGGGGGTTCCAAAAACATTCAGTACTTC; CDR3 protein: CSARGGGSKNIQYF
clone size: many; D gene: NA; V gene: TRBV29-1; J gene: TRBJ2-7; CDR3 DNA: TGCAGCGTTGTTTTGTACGAGCAGTACTTC; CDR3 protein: CSVVLYEQYF
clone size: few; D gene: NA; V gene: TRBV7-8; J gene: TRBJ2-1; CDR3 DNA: TGTGCCAGCAGCCAACAAGTCCGAAACACCTACAATGAGCAGTTCTTC; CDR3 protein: CASSQQVRNTYNEQFF
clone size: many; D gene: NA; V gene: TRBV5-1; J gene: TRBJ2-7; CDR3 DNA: TGCGCCAGCAGCTTGGAAGAGGGTTACGAGCAGTACTTC; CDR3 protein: CASSLEEGYEQYF
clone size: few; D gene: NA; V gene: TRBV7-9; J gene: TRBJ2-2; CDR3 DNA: TGTGCCAGCAGCCCACCGGGAGTGCGGACCGGGGAGCTGTTTTTT; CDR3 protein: CASSPPGVRTGELFF
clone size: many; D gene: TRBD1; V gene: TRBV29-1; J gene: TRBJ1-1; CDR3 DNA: TGCAGCGCACTTGTGGCTCAGGGGGGATTTGAAGCTTTCTTT; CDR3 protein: CSALVAQGGFEAFF
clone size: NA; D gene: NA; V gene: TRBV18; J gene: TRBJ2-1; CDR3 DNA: TGTGCCAGCTCACGGGGGACACTTTACAATGAGCAGTTCTTC; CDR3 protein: CASSRGTLYNEQFF
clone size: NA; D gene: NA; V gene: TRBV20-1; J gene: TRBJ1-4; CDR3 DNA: TGCAGTGCTAGAGATCTGGGGGGGAATTCGAATGAAAAACTGTTTTTT; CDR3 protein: CSARDLGGNSNEKLFF
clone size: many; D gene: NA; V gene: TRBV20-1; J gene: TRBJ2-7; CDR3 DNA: TGCAGTGCTCGATCTACCAGGGACGGGAGCTACGAGCAGTACTTC; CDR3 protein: CSARSTRDGSYEQYF
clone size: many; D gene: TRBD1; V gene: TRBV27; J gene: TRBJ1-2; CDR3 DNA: TGTGCCAGCAGTTTAGGACAGGGGCTCTATGGCTACACCTTC; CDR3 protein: CASSLGQGLYGYTF
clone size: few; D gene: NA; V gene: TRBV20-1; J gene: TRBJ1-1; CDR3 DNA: TGCAGTGCGCGCCGGCGGGTGAACACTGAAGCTTTCTTT; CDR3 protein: CSARRRVNTEAFF
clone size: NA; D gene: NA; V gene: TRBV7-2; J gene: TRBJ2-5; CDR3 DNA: TGTGCCAGCAGCTTAGTGTCGCGGGGAGAGACCCAGTACTTC; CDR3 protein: CASSLVSRGETQYF
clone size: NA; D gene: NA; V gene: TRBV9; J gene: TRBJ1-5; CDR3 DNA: TGTGCCAGCAGCCCCTCCCCGAATAGCAATCAGCCCCAGCATTTT; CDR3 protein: CASSPSPNSNQPQHF
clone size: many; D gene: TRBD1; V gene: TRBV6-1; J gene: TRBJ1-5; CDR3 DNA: TGTGCCAGCAGTCGGGACAGTAGCAATCAGCCCCAGCATTTT; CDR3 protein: CASSRDSSNQPQHF
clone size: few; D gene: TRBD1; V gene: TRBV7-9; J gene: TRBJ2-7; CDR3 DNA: TGTGCCAGCAGCTTAGCGGGGGACAGGGGGGAGCAGTACTTC; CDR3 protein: CASSLAGDRGEQYF
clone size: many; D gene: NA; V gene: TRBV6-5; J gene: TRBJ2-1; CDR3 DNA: TGTGCCAGCAGTTACTCGATAGAGGAGAGTTCATCAGGTGAGCAGTTCTTC; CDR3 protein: CASSYSIEESSSGEQFF
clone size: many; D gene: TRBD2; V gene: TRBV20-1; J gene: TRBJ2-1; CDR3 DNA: TGCAGTGCTCATACTAGCGGGGGATACAATGAGCAGTTCTTC; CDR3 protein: CSAHTSGGYNEQFF
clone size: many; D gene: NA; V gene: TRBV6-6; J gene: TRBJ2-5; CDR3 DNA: TGTGCCAGCAGCCTGGGATGGGAGACCCAGTACTTC; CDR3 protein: CASSLGWETQYF
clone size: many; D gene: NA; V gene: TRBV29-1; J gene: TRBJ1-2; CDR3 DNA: TGCAGCGTTGGAATAGGAGATGGCTACACCTTC; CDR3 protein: CSVGIGDGYTF
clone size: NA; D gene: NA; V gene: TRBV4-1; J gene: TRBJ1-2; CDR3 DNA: TGCGCCAGCAGCCAAGATCGGGATAACTATGGCTACACCTTC; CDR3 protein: CASSQDRDNYGYTF
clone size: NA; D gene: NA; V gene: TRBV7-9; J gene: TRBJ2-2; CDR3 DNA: TGTGCCAGCAGCTCAAGGAAACTCACCGGGGAGCTGTTTTTT; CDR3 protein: CASSSRKLTGELFF
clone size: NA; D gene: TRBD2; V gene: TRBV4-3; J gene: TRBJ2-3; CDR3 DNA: TGCGCCAGCAGCCAAGATATGCGGGGGGCCCTTTTAGATACGCAGTATTTT; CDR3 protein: CASSQDMRGALLDTQYF
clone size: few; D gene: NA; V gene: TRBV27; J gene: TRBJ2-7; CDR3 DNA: TGTGCCAGCAGTTTCGCGTCCTTCTACGAGCAGTACTTC; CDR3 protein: CASSFASFYEQYF
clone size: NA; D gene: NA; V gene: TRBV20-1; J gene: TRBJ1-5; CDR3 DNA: TGCAGTGCTAGCGTGGATAGTGGTCAGCCCCAGCATTTT; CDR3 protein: CSASVDSGQPQHF
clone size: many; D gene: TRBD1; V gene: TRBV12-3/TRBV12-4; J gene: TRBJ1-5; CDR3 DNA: TGTGCCAGCAGCCAGGGGACAGGTGGTACGTATGCTCAGCCCCAGCATTTT; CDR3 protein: CASSQGTGGTYAQPQHF
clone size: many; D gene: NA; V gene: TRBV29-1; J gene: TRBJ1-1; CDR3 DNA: TGCAGCGTTGAAGATCTTGACACTGAAGCTTTCTTT; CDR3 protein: CSVEDLDTEAFF
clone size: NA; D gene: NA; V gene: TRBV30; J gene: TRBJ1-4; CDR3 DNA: TGTGCCTGGAGTAGAGGGTACGGGGATGAAAAACTGTTTTTT; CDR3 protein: CAWSRGYGDEKLFF
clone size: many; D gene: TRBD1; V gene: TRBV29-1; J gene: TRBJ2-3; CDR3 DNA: TGCAGCGTTGAGGGGACAGGGCGGCCTGATACGCAGTATTTT; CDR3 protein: CSVEGTGRPDTQYF
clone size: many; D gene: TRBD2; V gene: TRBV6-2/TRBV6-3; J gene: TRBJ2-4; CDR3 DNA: TGTGCCAGCAGTTGGCGGGGGAAGGACAAAAACATTCAGTACTTC; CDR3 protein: CASSWRGKDKNIQYF
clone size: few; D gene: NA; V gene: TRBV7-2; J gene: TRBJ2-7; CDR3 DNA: TGTGCCAGCAGCTTCCCCTTTCTCGGGCAGGCCACCTACGAGCAGTACTTC; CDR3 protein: CASSFPFLGQATYEQYF
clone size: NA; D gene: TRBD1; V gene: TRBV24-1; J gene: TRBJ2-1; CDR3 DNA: TGTGCCACCAGTGATTTAGTTACAGGGGACGGATATGGGCAGTTCTTC; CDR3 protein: CATSDLVTGDGYGQFF
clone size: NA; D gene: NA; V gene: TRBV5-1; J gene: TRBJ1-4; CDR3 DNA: TGCGCCAGCAGCTTGGAAGGACCGTCGAGGGACTCAACTAATGAAAAACTGTTTTTT; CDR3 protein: CASSLEGPSRDSTNEKLFF